A selection of T cell receptor beta chains follows, all from one sample in a study of T cell responses to AZD1222 COVID-19 vaccine. This table comes from immunoSEQ multiplex PCR, and its TCRdb copy is limited to in-frame clones, with some not included. The sample shows approximately 150,000 clones, 88% of them seen only once. The sample was peripheral blood, taken on day 0 of MenACWY control vaccination. Receptors were obtained from an adult in good health. Each CDR3 is given with its conserved first and last residue. D genes are given only for firm matches. Size tells how often a clone was seen (once, few, many) or the class of an expanded clone, and some rows leave it out.

j_gene | v_gene | abundance | d_gene | CDR3nt | CDR3aa
TRBJ1-1 | TRBV15 | - | - | TGTGCCACCAGCAGCCCCACGTTTAGAACTGAAGCTTTCTTT | CATSSPTFRTEAFF
TRBJ2-1 | TRBV29-1 | - | TRBD2 | TGCAGCGTTGAAGATGTTGCTAGCGGGAGGGCCAAGAGCTCCTACAATGAGCAGTTCTTC | CSVEDVASGRAKSSYNEQFF
TRBJ1-2 | TRBV15 | - | - | TGTGCCACCAGCAGAGATCCAGTCTATGGCTACACCTTC | CATSRDPVYGYTF
TRBJ1-2 | TRBV4-3 | - | TRBD1 | TGCGCCAGCAGCCAAGATGGCAGGGGGATTACCGGCTACACCTTC | CASSQDGRGITGYTF
TRBJ1-2 | TRBV9 | few | - | TGTGCCAGCAGTAAACAGGGTGAGGCGGTTGGGAGATACTATGGCTACACCTTC | CASSKQGEAVGRYYGYTF
TRBJ1-3 | TRBV7-8 | - | - | TGTGCCAGCAGCCGACAGGCGAACTCTGGAAACACCATATATTTT | CASSRQANSGNTIYF
TRBJ2-7 | TRBV5-6 | - | TRBD1 | TGTGCCAGCAGCCCCGGACAGGGTTGGGAGCAGTACTTC | CASSPGQGWEQYF
TRBJ1-5 | TRBV10-3 | - | TRBD1 | TGTGCCATCAGTCCAGGGGGCAACAATCAGCCCCAGCATTTT | CAISPGGNNQPQHF
TRBJ2-7 | TRBV7-2 | - | - | TGTGCCAGCAGCTTAGTAGGTGGACCCACCGACGAGCAGTACTTC | CASSLVGGPTDEQYF
TRBJ2-7 | TRBV7-2 | - | - | TGTGCCAGCAGCGTTGACTCCCAAAGACTTTACGAGCAGTACTTC | CASSVDSQRLYEQYF
TRBJ1-4 | TRBV30 | - | - | TGTGCCTGGTCAGAGGGCAGTTCGGAAGAAAAACTGTTTTTT | CAWSEGSSEEKLFF
TRBJ2-7 | TRBV14 | - | - | TGTGCCCCGGCTCTGGAGCAGTACTTC | CAPALEQYF
TRBJ2-7 | TRBV7-2 | - | - | TGTGCCAGCAGGCAAGCCGGGGCCGAGCAGTACTTC | CASRQAGAEQYF
TRBJ2-1 | TRBV30 | - | - | TGTGCCTGGGATCTCCCCCTTAACCGAGTTGCAGATGAGCAGTTCTTC | CAWDLPLNRVADEQFF
TRBJ1-4 | TRBV2 | - | TRBD1 | TGTGCCAGCTCTGGGACAGGGTCTAATGAAAAACTGTTTTTT | CASSGTGSNEKLFF
TRBJ1-5 | TRBV4-3 | - | - | TGCGCCAGCAGCCAATCGGGGAATCAGCCCCAGCATTTT | CASSQSGNQPQHF
TRBJ2-5 | TRBV5-5 | - | - | TGTGCCAGCACCCTAGTAGAGGGTGCGGAGACCCAGTACTTC | CASTLVEGAETQYF
TRBJ2-1 | TRBV9 | - | - | TGTGCCAGCAGCGTAGCCGAAGGTGGGGGGTACAATGAGCAGTTCTTC | CASSVAEGGGYNEQFF
TRBJ2-7 | TRBV25-1 | - | TRBD2 | TGTGCCAGCAGTGACAGGCTAGCGGGAGGACTCTACGAGCAGTACTTC | CASSDRLAGGLYEQYF
TRBJ1-2 | TRBV18 | once | - | TGTGCCAGCTCACCATCCGGGCCCGACTATGGCTACACCTTC | CASSPSGPDYGYTF
TRBJ2-1 | TRBV19 | - | TRBD2 | TGTGCCAGTAGGCCGGGACTAGCGGGAGGGTACAATGAGCAGTTCTTC | CASRPGLAGGYNEQFF
TRBJ1-1 | TRBV11-3 | - | TRBD1 | TGTGCCAGCAGCTTGAACAGGGGATTGCTGAACACTGAAGCTTTCTTT | CASSLNRGLLNTEAFF
TRBJ1-3 | TRBV6-6 | - | - | TGTGCCAGCAGTTACGGGGAGGCTGGAAACACCATATATTTT | CASSYGEAGNTIYF
TRBJ1-1 | TRBV12-3/TRBV12-4 | once | - | TGTGCCACCCGTAGAGGGAGCACTGAAGCTTTCTTT | CATRRGSTEAFF
TRBJ1-1 | TRBV4-3 | once | - | TGCGCCAGCAGCCCCCGCAGGGCAGCCAGGCGGACTGAAGCTTTCTTT | CASSPRRAARRTEAFF
TRBJ1-4 | TRBV5-1 | - | - | TGCGCCAGCAGCTTGGGGGAATTAGATGAAAAACTGTTTTTT | CASSLGELDEKLFF
TRBJ1-5 | TRBV19 | - | - | TGTGCCAGTAGTATTGGGGACCTCAATCAGCCCCAGCATTTT | CASSIGDLNQPQHF
TRBJ1-1 | TRBV5-6 | - | - | TGTGCCAGCAGCTTGGGTTCCACTGAAGCTTTCTTT | CASSLGSTEAFF
TRBJ2-2 | TRBV7-8 | - | - | TGTGCCAGCAGCTTAGCGGGGCAAGCCACCGGGGAGCTGTTTTTT | CASSLAGQATGELFF
TRBJ1-6 | TRBV4-3 | - | TRBD1 | TGCGCCAGCAGCCAAGGCCTCAGGGTATTAGGGACAGGGGATTCACCCCTCCACTTT | CASSQGLRVLGTGDSPLHF
TRBJ1-1 | TRBV12-5 | - | TRBD1 | TGTGCTAGTGGCTATGATCTCGGGACAGGAGCTTTCTTT | CASGYDLGTGAFF
TRBJ1-1 | TRBV6-2/TRBV6-3 | - | - | TGTGCCAGCAGTTACAGCATGAACACTGAAGCTTTCTTT | CASSYSMNTEAFF
TRBJ1-6 | TRBV25-1 | - | TRBD1 | TGTGCCAGCAGTGAAATCGGACAGGGCAATTCACCCCTCCACTTT | CASSEIGQGNSPLHF
TRBJ2-1 | TRBV7-2 | - | TRBD1 | TGTGCCAGCAGCCCAGACAGGGATACGTACAATGAGCAGTTCTTC | CASSPDRDTYNEQFF
TRBJ2-2 | TRBV3-1/TRBV3-2 | - | TRBD2 | TGTGCCAGCAGCCCCACCGGGACTAGCGCTACCGGGGAGCTGTTTTTT | CASSPTGTSATGELFF
TRBJ2-1 | TRBV27 | - | - | TGTGCCAGCACGGTCGGGGGTTCGTACTACAATGAGCAGTTCTTC | CASTVGGSYYNEQFF
TRBJ2-2 | TRBV18 | - | - | TGTGCCAGCTCACCACCTATCGGCGGTGCCGGGGAGCTGTTTTTT | CASSPPIGGAGELFF
TRBJ1-5 | TRBV7-2 | - | - | TGTGCCAGCAGCCTCAATAGGGATCAGCCCCAGCATTTT | CASSLNRDQPQHF
TRBJ1-1 | TRBV27 | - | TRBD1 | TGTGCCAGCAGTCTCGAGACAGGGATGGCCACTGAAGCTTTCTTT | CASSLETGMATEAFF
TRBJ1-1 | TRBV20-1 | - | - | TGCAGTGCCGATGCGGGTCCCGGGGCTTTCTTT | CSADAGPGAFF